The 3 T cell receptor beta chains listed next were all sequenced from one sample in a study of T cell responses to AZD1222 COVID-19 vaccine. Sequencing was performed with immunoSEQ multiplex PCR; in TCRdb, only in-frame clones are kept and a portion is missing. The table records about 170,000 clones, around 88% of them present only once. This specimen was peripheral blood, taken 28 days after the second AZD1222 dose. The receptor source for this set is an adult who received the AZD1222 COVID-19 vaccine.

The V and J genes are TRBV6-2 or TRBV6-3 and TRBJ2-7; D is undetermined. CDR3 length: 15 residues. The germline CDR1 and CDR2 sequences are MNHEY and SVGEGT. The ends were cut back, 6 bases at V and 4 bases at J, with 19 bases in the middle. For the CDR3, the DNA is TGTGCCAGCAGCCTTACAATGGGAACCGTTTACGAGCAGTACTTC. Translated, it gives CASSLTMGTVYEQYF.

Only a few counts were recorded for this clone. The gene calls are TRBV5-6 and TRBJ2-7; tentatively, D is TRBD2 (5 bases). The CDR3 is 11 residues long. V was pared by 2 bases and J by 7 bases, with 7 bases between. CDR1 is SGHDT and CDR2 is YYEEEE in the germline V gene. The CDR3 loop reads CASSFRREQYF. CDR3 nucleotides: TGTGCCAGCAGCTTCCGGAGGGAGCAGTACTTC.

This clone was recorded a few times. Here the CDR3 DNA reads TGTGCCATCAGTAGAAACAAGGGTAGCACTAATGAAAAACTGTTTTTT. Amino acids: CAISRNKGSTNEKLFF. The V gene is TRBV10-3, the J gene TRBJ1-4; D unresolved. The V and J ends lost 5 bases and 2 bases respectively, with 15 bases between them. Germline CDR1 reads ENHRY; CDR2 reads SYGVKD. The CDR3 runs 16 residues.